This T cell receptor (beta chain) derives from a study of blood T cells in healthy people across ages. Next came a second PCR, run for about 6 to 12 cycles, which used a sample-barcoded 5' primer along with a J-beta primer mix. A single record per CDR3 protein comes from TCRdb applying MiXCR to the 5' RACE reads. The sample comprises about 1.1 million distinct CDR3 sequences, 35% to 40% of which are singletons, and about an eighth rests with the top ten. Caucasian individuals from Russia who were healthy and aged about 6 to 95 acted as donors. Peripheral blood from each donor was collected in a volume of 9.5 to 10 milliliters. The CDR3 runs to 17 residues. Germline lookup yields CDR1 MNHEY and CDR2 SMNVEV (reference sequence). After removal of 7 bases from V and 4 bases from J, the junction contained 8 bases not matched to a gene. This clonotype has only a few counts. Its antigen is not identified.

Study-wide results and limits: Age brought a roughly linear fall in TCR beta diversity measured per million T cells. Possibly, changes in expanded clonotypes were confounded because donor CMV status was unknown.

The genes are TRBV27 and TRBJ2-1; 15 bases fit TRBD2. The sequenced sample consisted of blood. This clonotype was sampled from a man aged 18 to 30 in good health. CDR3 region: CASTLGLAGGPYNEQFF. The CDR3 DNA reads as TGTGCCAGCACCCTGGGACTAGCGGGGGGACCTTACAATGAGCAGTTCTTC.